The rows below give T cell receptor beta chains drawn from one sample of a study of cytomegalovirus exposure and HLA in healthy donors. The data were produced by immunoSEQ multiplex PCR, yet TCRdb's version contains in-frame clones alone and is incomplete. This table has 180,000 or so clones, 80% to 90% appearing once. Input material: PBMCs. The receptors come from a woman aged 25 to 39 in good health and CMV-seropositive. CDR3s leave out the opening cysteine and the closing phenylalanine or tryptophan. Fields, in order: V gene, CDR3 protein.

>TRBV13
ASSNIATPEQF
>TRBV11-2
ALLSQETYGYT
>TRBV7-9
ASSPGDREPRRETQY
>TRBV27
ASSDRDLSGYT
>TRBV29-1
SVDGLAGTDTQY
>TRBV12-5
ASGPRDRVGTGTEAF
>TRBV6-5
ASSYLTGKRADTQY
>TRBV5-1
ASSRQGENGYT
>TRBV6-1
ASSESAGLPWNEQF
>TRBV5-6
ASSQSRYEQF
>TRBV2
ASRGLAGGERIEQY
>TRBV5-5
ASSLRDSYEQY
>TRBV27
ASSLDRGPYEQY
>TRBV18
ASSPTLGRNTEAF
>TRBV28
ASTRSRGEQF
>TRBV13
ASSFTNTEAF
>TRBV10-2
ASSVILLAGASYEQY
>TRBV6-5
ASSLFIGYT
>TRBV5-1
ASSLDGIGTTDTQY
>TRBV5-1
ASSLRGVRDGRVRETQY
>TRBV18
ASSPEGDYT
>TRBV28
ASSFAQWGGHQPQH
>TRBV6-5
ASRLSGTPYGYT
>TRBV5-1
ASSLEGGRDNEQF
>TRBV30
AWKGHAPTDTQY
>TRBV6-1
ASKQRRGVWGYT
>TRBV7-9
ASSLVASGEGREQF
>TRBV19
ASSIGGIYNEQF
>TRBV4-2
ASSQGTGSLVNEQF